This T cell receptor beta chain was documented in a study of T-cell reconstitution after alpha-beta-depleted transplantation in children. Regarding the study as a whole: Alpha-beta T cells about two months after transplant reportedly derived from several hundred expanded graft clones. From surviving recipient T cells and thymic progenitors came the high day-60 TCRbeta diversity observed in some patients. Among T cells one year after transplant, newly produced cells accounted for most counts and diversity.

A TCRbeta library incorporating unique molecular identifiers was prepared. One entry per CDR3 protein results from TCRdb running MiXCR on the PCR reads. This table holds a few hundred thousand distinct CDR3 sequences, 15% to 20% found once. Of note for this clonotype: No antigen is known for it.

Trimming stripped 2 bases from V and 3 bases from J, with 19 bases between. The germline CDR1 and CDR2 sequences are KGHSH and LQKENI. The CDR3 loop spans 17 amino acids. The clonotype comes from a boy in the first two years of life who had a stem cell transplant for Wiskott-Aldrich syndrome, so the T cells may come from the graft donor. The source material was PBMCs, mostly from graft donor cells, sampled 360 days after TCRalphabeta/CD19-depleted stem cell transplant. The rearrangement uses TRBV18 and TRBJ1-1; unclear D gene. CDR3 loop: CASSPLSKAVVHTEAFF. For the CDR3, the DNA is TGTGCCAGCTCACCATTGAGTAAGGCCGTGGTACACACTGAAGCTTTCTTT.